This entry lists 4 T cell receptor beta chains sequenced from one sample in a study of blood T cell repertoires in COVID-19. The table came from immunoSEQ multiplex PCR; TCRdb's copy has only in-frame clones and leaves some out. Among under 250,000 clones listed, approximately 84% were seen once. Source material: peripheral blood. The receptor set was obtained from an older woman with acute or convalescent COVID-19.

V usage is TRBV5-6 and J usage is TRBJ1-6; 9 bases map to TRBD1. The CDR3 sequence is 19 residues long. CDR1 is SGHDT and CDR2 is YYEEEE in the germline V gene. V lost 3 bases and J lost 8; bases outside the gene matches: 18. The DNA of the CDR3 is TGTGCCAGCAGCTCCACCATCCTAAGTACGGGACAGGGTTATTCACCCCTCCACTTT. Its translation is CASSSTILSTGQGYSPLHF.

The J gene is TRBJ1-4, the V gene TRBV19; D is possibly TRBD1 (5 bases). Germline assignment: CDR1 LNHDA and CDR2 SQIVND (reference sequence). This CDR3 has 16 amino acids. V dropped 5 bases and J dropped 4 bases, with 17 bases sitting between them. The CDR3 spells CASSGIRQGGNEKLFF. Here the CDR3 DNA reads TGTGCCAGTAGTGGGATTCGTCAGGGTGGTAATGAAAAACTGTTTTTT.

The chain has TRBV11-2 and TRBJ1-2; D remains ambiguous. Germline V lookup: CDR1 SGHAT, CDR2 FQNNGV. The CDR3 is made up of 15 amino acids. V was cut by 5 bases and J by 0 bases, with 13 bases left in between. CDR3 region: CASSPPGMANYGYTF. The DNA for the CDR3 is TGTGCCAGCAGCCCTCCCGGGATGGCTAACTATGGCTACACCTTC.

This chain links TRBV4-2 with TRBJ1-1; D perhaps matches TRBD1 (6 bases). Trimming cost V 1 base and J 1 base, with 10 bases left between them. This CDR3 has 15 residues. Germline CDR1 and CDR2: LGHNA and YNFKEQ. This CDR3 is CASSQVGGGNTEAFF. Written as DNA, the CDR3 is TGTGCCAGCAGCCAAGTTGGGGGCGGGAACACTGAAGCTTTCTTT.